This T cell receptor beta chain was retrieved from a study of T-cell reconstitution after alpha-beta-depleted transplantation in children. Unique molecular identifiers tagged the TCRbeta library. MiXCR was run by TCRdb on the PCR reads, yielding one entry per CDR3 protein. The sample consists of 580,000 or so distinct CDR3 sequences, under 30% of them appearing once. V shed 6 bases and J shed 5 bases, with 3 bases lying between them. This CDR3 is built from 11 residues. The V gene's germline CDR1 is KGHDR and CDR2 SFDVKD. For this clonotype: Its antigen is currently unknown.

Study outcomes and limitations: The high TCRbeta diversity at day 60 in some patients came from surviving recipient T cells and thymic progenitors. There were reportedly several hundred expanded graft clones from which alpha-beta T cells came about two months after transplant. After one year, T-cell counts and TCRbeta diversity mostly came from new T cells.

The material was PBMCs, mostly from graft donor cells, obtained 360 days after TCRalphabeta/CD19-depleted stem cell transplant. The receptor's source is a boy under two years old who had a stem cell transplant for acute myeloid leukemia, so the T cells may come from the graft donor. The chain employs TRBV24-1 and TRBJ2-2; no clear D. The DNA for the CDR3 is TGTGCCACCAGTTTAACCGGGGAGCTGTTTTTT. Its translation: CATSLTGELFF.